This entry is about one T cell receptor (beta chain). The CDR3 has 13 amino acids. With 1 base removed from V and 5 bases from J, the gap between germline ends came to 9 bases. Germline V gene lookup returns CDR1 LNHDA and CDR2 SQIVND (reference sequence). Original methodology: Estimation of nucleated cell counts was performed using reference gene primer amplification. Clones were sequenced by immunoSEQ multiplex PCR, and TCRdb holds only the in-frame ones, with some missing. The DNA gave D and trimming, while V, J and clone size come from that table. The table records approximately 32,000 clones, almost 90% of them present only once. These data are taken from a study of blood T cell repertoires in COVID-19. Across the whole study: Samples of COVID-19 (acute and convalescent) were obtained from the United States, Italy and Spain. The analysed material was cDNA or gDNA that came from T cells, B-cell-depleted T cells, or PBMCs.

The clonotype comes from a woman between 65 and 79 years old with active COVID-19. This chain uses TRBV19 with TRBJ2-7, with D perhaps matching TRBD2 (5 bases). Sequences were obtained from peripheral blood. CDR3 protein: CASSIAGSNEQYF. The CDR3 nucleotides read TGTGCCAGTAGTATAGCGGGGTCCAACGAGCAGTACTTC.